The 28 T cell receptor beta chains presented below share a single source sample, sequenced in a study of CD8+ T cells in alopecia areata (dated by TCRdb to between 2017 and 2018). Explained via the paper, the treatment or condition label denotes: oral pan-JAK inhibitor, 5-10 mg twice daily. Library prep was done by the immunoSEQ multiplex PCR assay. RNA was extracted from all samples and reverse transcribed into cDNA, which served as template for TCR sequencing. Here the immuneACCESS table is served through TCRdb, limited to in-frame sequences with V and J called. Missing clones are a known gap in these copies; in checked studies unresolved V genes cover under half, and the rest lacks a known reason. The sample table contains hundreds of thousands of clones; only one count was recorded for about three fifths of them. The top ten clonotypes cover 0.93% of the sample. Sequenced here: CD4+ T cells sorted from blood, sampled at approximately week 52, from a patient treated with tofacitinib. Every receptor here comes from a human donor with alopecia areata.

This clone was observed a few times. DNA of the CDR3: TGCGCCAGCAGCACCCAGGGCAGCTCCTACAATGAGCAGTTCTTC. It translates to CASSTQGSSYNEQFF. This chain joins TRBV5-1 and TRBJ2-1; perhaps TRBD1 as D (5 bases). V dropped 4 bases and J dropped 0 bases, with 11 bases sitting between them. The V gene's germline CDR1 is SGHRS and CDR2 YFSETQ. The CDR3 runs 15 residues.

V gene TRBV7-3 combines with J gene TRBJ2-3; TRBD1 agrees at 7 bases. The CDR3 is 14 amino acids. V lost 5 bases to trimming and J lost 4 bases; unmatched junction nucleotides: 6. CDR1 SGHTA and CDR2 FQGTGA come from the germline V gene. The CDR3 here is CASSRQGPADTQYF. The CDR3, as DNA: TGTGCCAGCAGCCGACAGGGCCCCGCAGATACGCAGTATTTT.

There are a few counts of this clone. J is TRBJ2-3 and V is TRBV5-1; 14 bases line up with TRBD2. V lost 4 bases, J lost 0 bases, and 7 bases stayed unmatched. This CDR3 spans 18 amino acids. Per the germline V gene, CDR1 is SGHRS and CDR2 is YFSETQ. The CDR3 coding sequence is TGCGCCAGCAGCGGAGGACTAGCGGGGGGCACCAGCACAGATACGCAGTATTTT. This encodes CASSGGLAGGTSTDTQYF.

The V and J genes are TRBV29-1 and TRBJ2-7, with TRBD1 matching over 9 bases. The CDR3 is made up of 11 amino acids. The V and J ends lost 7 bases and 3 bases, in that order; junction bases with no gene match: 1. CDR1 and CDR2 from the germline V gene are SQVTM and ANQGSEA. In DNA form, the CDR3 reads TGCAGCGGACAGGGGGTCTACGAGCAGTACTTC. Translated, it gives CSGQGVYEQYF.

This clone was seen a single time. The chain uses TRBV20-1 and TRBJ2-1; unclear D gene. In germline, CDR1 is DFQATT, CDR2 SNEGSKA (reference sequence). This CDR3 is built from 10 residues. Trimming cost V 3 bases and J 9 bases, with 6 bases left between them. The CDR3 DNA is TGCAGTGCTAGCGCCGGTGAGCAGTTCTTC. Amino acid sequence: CSASAGEQFF.

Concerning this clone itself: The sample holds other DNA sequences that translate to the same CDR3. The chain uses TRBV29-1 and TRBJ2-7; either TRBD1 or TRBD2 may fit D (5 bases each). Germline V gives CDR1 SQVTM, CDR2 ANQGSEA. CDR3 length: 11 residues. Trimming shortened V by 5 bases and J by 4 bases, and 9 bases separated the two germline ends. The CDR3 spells CSVKRGYEQYF. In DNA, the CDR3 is TGCAGCGTTAAGAGGGGTTACGAGCAGTACTTC.

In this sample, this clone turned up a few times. CDR3 amino acids: CASSQAFAYEQYF. The CDR3 coding sequence is TGCGCCAGCAGCCAAGCTTTCGCCTACGAGCAGTACTTC. This chain uses TRBV4-1 with TRBJ2-7; no definite D call. Germline CDR1 and CDR2: MGHRA and YSYEKL. V was clipped by 1 base and J by 2 bases, with 6 bases between them. CDR3 length: 13 residues.

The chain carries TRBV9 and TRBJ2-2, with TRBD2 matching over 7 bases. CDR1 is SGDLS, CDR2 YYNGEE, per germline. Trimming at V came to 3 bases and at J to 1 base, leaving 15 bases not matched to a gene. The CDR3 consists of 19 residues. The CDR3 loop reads CASSAQTPAGRKNTGELFF. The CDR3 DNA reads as TGTGCCAGCAGCGCCCAGACCCCAGCGGGGCGAAAGAACACCGGGGAGCTGTTTTTT.

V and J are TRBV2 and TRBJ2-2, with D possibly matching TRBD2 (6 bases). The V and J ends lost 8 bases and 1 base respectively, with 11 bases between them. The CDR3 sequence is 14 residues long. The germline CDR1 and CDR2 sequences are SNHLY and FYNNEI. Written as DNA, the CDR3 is TGTGCCAGCGGAGGGGACCGGAACACCGGGGAGCTGTTTTTT. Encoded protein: CASGGDRNTGELFF. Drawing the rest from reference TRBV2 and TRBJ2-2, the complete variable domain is EPEVTQTPSHQVTQMGQEVILRCVPISNHLYFYWYRQILGQKVEFLVSFYNNEISEKSEIFDDQFSVERPDGSNFTLKIRSTKLEDSAMYFCASGGDRNTGELFFGEGSRLTVL.

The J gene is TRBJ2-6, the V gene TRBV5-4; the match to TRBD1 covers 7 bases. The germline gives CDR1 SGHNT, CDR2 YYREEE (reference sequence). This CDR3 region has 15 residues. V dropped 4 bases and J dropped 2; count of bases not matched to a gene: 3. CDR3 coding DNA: TGTGCCAGCAGCCACACAGGGGCTGGGGCCAACGTCCTGACTTTC. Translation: CASSHTGAGANVLTF.

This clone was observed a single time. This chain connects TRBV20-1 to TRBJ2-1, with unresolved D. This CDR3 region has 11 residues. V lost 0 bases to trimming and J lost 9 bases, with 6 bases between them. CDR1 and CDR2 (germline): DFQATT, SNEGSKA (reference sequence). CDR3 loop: CSARDTPEQFF. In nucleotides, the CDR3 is TGCAGTGCTAGAGATACCCCTGAGCAGTTCTTC.

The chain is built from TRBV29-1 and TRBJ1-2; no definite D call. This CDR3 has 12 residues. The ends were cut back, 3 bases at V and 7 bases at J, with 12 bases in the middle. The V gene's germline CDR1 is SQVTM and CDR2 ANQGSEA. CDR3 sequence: CSVDGFSSGYTF. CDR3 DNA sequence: TGCAGCGTTGACGGGTTTTCCAGTGGCTACACCTTC.

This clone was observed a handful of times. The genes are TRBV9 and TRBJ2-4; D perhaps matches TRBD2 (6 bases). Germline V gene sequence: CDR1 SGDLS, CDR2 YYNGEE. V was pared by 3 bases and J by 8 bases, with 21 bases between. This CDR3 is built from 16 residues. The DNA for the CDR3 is TGTGCCAGCAGCGCGGTAGGGAAGGGATCGGGGGACATTCAGTACTTC. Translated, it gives CASSAVGKGSGDIQYF. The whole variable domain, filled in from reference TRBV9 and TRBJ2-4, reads DSGVTQTPKHLITATGQRVTLRCSPRSGDLSVYWYQQSLDQGLQFLIQYYNGEERAKGNILERFSAQQFPDLHSELNLSSLELGDSALYFCASSAVGKGSGDIQYFGAGTRLSVL.

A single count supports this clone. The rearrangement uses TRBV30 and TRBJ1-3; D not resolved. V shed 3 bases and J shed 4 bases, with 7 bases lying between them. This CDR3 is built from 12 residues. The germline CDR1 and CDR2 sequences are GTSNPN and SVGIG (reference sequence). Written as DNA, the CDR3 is TGTGCCTGGAGCCCGGGCGGAAACACCATATATTTT. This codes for CAWSPGGNTIYF.

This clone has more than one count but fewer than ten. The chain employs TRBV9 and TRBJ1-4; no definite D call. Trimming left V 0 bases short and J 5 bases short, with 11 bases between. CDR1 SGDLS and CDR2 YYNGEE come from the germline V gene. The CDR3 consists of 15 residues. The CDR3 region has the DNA TGTGCCAGCAGCGTAGCTCCTACCCCCAATGAAAAACTGTTTTTT. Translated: CASSVAPTPNEKLFF. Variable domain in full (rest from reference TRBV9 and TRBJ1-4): DSGVTQTPKHLITATGQRVTLRCSPRSGDLSVYWYQQSLDQGLQFLIQYYNGEERAKGNILERFSAQQFPDLHSELNLSSLELGDSALYFCASSVAPTPNEKLFFGSGTQLSVL.

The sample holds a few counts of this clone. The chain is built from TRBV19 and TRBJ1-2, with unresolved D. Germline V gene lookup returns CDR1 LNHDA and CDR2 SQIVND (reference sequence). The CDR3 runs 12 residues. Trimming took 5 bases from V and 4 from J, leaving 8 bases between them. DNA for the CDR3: TGTGCCAGTAGTCGGCACTCCTATGGCTACACCTTC. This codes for CASSRHSYGYTF.

CDR3 residues: CAWSVAGGSEKLFF. The CDR3 DNA sequence: TGTGCCTGGAGTGTAGCGGGGGGCAGTGAAAAACTGTTTTTT. The chain combines TRBV30 with TRBJ1-4; a possible D gene is TRBD1 (6 bases). The V and J ends lost 0 bases and 7 bases respectively, with 12 bases between them. This CDR3 is built from 14 residues. Per the germline V gene, CDR1 is GTSNPN and CDR2 is SVGIG (reference sequence).

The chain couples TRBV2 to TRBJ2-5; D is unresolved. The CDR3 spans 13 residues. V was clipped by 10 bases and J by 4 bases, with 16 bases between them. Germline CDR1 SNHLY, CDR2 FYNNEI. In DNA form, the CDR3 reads TGTGCCACACGGGCTGTGGGCAGAGAGACCCAGTACTTC. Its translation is CATRAVGRETQYF.

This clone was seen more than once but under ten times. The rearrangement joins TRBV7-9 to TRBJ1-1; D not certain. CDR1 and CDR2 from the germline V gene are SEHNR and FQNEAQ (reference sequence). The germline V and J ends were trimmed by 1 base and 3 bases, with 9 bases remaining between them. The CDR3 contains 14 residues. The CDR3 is CASSLGTMDTEAFF. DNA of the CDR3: TGTGCCAGCAGCTTAGGGACGATGGACACTGAAGCTTTCTTT.

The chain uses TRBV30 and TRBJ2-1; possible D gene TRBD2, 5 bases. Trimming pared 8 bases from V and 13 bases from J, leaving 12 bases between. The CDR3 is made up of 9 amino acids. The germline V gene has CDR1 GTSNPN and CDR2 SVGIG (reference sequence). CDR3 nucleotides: TGTGCCGGAGGCTCGGGACAGTTCTTC. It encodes CAGGSGQFF.

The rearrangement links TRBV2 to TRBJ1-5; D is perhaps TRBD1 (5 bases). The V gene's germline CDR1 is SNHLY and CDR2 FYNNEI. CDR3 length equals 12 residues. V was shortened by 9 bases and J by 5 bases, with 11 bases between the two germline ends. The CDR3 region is CARTQEDQPQHF. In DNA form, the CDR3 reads TGTGCCAGAACACAGGAGGATCAGCCCCAGCATTTT.

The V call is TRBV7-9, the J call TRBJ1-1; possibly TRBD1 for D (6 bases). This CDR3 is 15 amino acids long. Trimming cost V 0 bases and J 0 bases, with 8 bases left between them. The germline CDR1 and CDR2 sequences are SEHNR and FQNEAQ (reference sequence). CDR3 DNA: TGTGCCAGCAGCTTAGCGAACAGGGTGAACACTGAAGCTTTCTTT. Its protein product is CASSLANRVNTEAFF.

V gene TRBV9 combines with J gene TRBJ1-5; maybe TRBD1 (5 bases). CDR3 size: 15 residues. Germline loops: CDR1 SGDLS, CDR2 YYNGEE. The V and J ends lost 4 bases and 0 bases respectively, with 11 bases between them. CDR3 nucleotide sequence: TGTGCCAGCAGCCCGGACGGACATAGCAATCAGCCCCAGCATTTT. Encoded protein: CASSPDGHSNQPQHF.

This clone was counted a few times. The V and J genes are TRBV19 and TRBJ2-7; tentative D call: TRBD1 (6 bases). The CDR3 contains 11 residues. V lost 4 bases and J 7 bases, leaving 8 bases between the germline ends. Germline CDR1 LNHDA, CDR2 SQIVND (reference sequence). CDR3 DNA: TGTGCCAGTAGTAACAGGGCTGAGCAGTACTTC. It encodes CASSNRAEQYF. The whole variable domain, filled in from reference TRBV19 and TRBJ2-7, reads DGGITQSPKYLFRKEGQNVTLSCEQNLNHDAMYWYRQDPGQGLRLIYYSQIVNDFQKGDIAEGYSVSREKKESFPLTVTSAQKNPTAFYLCASSNRAEQYFGPGTRLTVT.

CDR3 sequence reads: CAWMDSRTGNTIYF. The CDR3, as DNA: TGTGCCTGGATGGACAGTCGCACTGGAAACACCATATATTTT. The chain links TRBV30 to TRBJ1-3; the D gene is possibly TRBD1 (6 bases). V lost 4 bases and J 2 bases, leaving 12 bases between the germline ends. CDR1 and CDR2 from the germline V gene are GTSNPN and SVGIG (reference sequence). The length of the CDR3 is 14 residues.

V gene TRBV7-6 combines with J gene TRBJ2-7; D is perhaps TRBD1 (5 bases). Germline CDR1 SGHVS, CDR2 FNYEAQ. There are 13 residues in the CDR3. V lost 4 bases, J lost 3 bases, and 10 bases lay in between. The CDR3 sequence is CASSSTEVYEQYF. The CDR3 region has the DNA TGTGCCAGCAGCTCGACAGAAGTCTACGAGCAGTACTTC.

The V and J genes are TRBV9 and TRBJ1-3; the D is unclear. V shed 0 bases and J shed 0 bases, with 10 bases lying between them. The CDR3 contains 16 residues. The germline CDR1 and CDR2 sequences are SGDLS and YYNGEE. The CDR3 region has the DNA TGTGCCAGCAGCGTAGTTTCTTCGGACTCTGGAAACACCATATATTTT. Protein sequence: CASSVVSSDSGNTIYF.

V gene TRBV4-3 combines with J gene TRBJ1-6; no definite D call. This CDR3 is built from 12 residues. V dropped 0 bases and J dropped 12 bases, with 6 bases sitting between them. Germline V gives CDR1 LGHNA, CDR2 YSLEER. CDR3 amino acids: CASSQEAGPLHF. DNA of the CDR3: TGCGCCAGCAGCCAAGAGGCGGGACCCCTCCACTTT.